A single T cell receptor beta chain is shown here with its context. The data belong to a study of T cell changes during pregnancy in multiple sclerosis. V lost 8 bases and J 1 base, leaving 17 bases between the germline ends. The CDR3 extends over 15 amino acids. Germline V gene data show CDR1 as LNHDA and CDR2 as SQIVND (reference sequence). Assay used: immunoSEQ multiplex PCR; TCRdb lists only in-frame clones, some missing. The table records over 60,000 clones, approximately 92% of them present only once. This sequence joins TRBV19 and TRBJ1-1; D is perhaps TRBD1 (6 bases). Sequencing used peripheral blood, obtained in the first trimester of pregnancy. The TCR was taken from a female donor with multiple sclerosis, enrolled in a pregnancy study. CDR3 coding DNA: TGTGCCAGTCGCAACGAGGGACAAGCGAACACTGAAGCTTTCTTT. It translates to CASRNEGQANTEAFF.